This T cell receptor beta chain was captured by sequencing in a study of T cells after yellow fever vaccination. Study-wide findings and caveats: Most clones from primary vaccination resurfaced after the booster (under 97% CD4, 75% to 90% CD8). Only a minor proportion of clonotypes was detected across both CD4 and CD8 compartments. A secondary response was less intense yet reached its peak sooner, at day 5 versus 15.

The 5'RACE template-switching step produced TCR cDNA and added a universal primer site and UMIs. TCRdb reanalysed the 5' RACE reads using MiXCR and keeps one entry per CDR3 protein. There are about 150,000 distinct CDR3 sequences in the sample; 5.5% to 8% occur only once, and 2.9% lies in the top ten. This clonotype occurred a few times. The antigen remains unidentified. This CDR3 spans 14 amino acids. The V and J ends lost 3 bases and 6 bases, in that order; junction bases with no gene match: 3. Germline CDR1 is KGHSH and CDR2 is LQKENI. The source was CD4+ T cells sorted from PBMCs, collected on the day of the first yellow fever vaccination. The sequence derives from a man aged 18 to 35 who received the YFV17D yellow fever vaccine. The chain uses TRBV18 and TRBJ1-5; 9 positions agree with TRBD1. The CDR3 DNA sequence: TGTGCCAGCTCACCTGGACAGGGGACTCAGCCCCAGCATTTT. Translation: CASSPGQGTQPQHF.